This T cell receptor beta chain appears in the sequencing data of a study of T-cell reconstitution after alpha-beta-depleted transplantation in children. CDR3 length equals 15 residues. V was cut by 5 bases and J by 5 bases, with 16 bases left in between. The V gene's germline CDR1 is SGHVS and CDR2 FNYEAQ. Unique molecular identifiers tagged the TCRbeta library. A single record per CDR3 protein comes from TCRdb applying MiXCR to the PCR reads. The data show about 480,000 distinct CDR3 sequences, with around 12% seen just once and around 6.1% held by the top ten. V gene TRBV7-6 combines with J gene TRBJ2-1; D gene uncertain. The material sequenced was PBMCs from the stem cell graft donor, taken from the stem cell graft. This TCR came from a human donor who donated a stem cell graft to a child with combined immunodeficiency. CDR3 loop: CASSPPADGDNEQFF. The CDR3 DNA reads as TGTGCCAGCAGCCCCCCGGCCGACGGCGACAATGAGCAGTTCTTC.